This T cell receptor (beta chain) is from a study of vaccination effects on CD4 cells after COVID-19. On the study more broadly: All study participants received two doses of BNT162b2 or mRNA-1273 vaccine. Points from the study as a whole: Researchers reported few convalescent patients and no early post-infection timepoints in the study.

Points on this clone: The target antigen is unknown.

Generated by immunoSEQ multiplex PCR, the TCRdb table keeps only in-frame clones and is missing some. The table lists about 28,000 clones, around 75% of them singletons, with around 30% in the top ten. Under the ViraFEST assay, PBMC were stimulated with viral peptide pools so that antigen-specific CD4+ T cells expanded. Sequencing was performed afterwards. Once cultured for 9 to 11 days, the cells underwent separation to obtain CD4+ T cells. Prior SARS-CoV-2 infection was absent in the vaccine recipients, as shown by negative nucleocapsid antibodies. PBMC cultures contained approximately 1.8 million cells per well, approximately 9.2 IU/ml IL-2 and around 9.9 ug/ml peptides. On days 3 and 7, fresh IL-2 medium replaced half the medium. The sample was CD4+ T cells from PBMCs cultured with SARS-CoV-2 spike peptides, taken before COVID-19 vaccination. The TCR comes from a human donor who received a COVID-19 vaccine.

In DNA, the CDR3 is TGCGCCAGCAGCGAAGACTCCTTTTCGGGGGATACGCAGTATTTT. Amino acid sequence: CASSEDSFSGDTQYF. V and J are TRBV5-1 and TRBJ2-3, with D maybe TRBD2 (5 bases). The CDR3 loop spans 15 amino acids. CDR1 and CDR2 from the germline V gene are SGHRS and YFSETQ. The germline V and J ends were trimmed by 4 bases and 6 bases, with 18 bases remaining between them.